The clone carrying this T cell receptor (beta chain) came up a few times. The method was immunoSEQ multiplex PCR; TCRdb's version includes in-frame clones alone and lacks a portion of them. The top ten clones hold around a tenth of a sample with more than 25,000 clones, roughly 90% of them seen once. This record belongs to a study of T cell changes during pregnancy in multiple sclerosis. V was clipped by 5 bases and J by 0 bases, with 14 bases between them. The V gene's germline CDR1 is MDHEN and CDR2 SYDVKM. The CDR3 is 16 residues long. The chain links TRBV28 to TRBJ1-3; the D is unclear. The sequenced sample was CD8+ T cells from peripheral blood mononuclear cells, obtained in the first trimester of pregnancy. The TCR originated in a female donor with multiple sclerosis, enrolled in a pregnancy study. The CDR3 spells CASSTQILSSGNTIYF. The DNA for the CDR3 is TGTGCCAGCAGTACCCAGATTCTCAGCTCTGGAAACACCATATATTTT.